One sample yielded the 28 T cell receptor beta chains listed below, sequenced in a study of CD8+ T cells in alopecia areata. Following RNA extraction, reverse transcription yielded cDNA that acted as the sequencing template. Generated by immunoSEQ multiplex PCR, the TCRdb table keeps only in-frame clones and is missing some. Of about 190,000 clones detected, about three fifths appear once; the ten largest clones hold approximately 1%. Treatment here: oral pan-JAK inhibitor, 5-10 mg twice daily. Sample: CD4+ T cells sorted from blood, taken at week 24, from a patient treated with tofacitinib. The receptors derive from a human donor with alopecia areata.

The V call is TRBV6-5, the J call TRBJ2-7; TRBD2 agrees at 11 bases. CDR1 is MNHEY, CDR2 SVGAGI, per germline. The CDR3 has 15 amino acids. Trimming removed 6 bases from V and 6 bases from J; junction bases left unmatched: 10. CDR3 amino acids: CASRRGSGGAGEQYF. As DNA, the CDR3 is TGTGCCAGCAGACGAGGTAGCGGGGGGGCCGGCGAGCAGTACTTC.

A few counts support this clone. The chain has TRBV4-3 and TRBJ1-1; D might be TRBD1 (5 bases). The length of the CDR3 is 16 residues. Deletions cut 1 base from V and 1 base from J, with 13 bases between. The germline gives CDR1 LGHNA, CDR2 YSLEER. This CDR3 is CASSQAIAGANTEAFF. The CDR3 region has the DNA TGCGCCAGCAGCCAAGCGATCGCCGGGGCGAACACTGAAGCTTTCTTT.

This CDR3 is CSVLAGGTTEAFF. CDR3 nucleotides: TGCAGCGTTCTGGCCGGGGGGACCACTGAAGCTTTCTTT. This sequence joins TRBV29-1 and TRBJ1-1; D perhaps matches TRBD1 (5 bases). The length of the CDR3 is 13 residues. CDR1 and CDR2 (germline): SQVTM, ANQGSEA. Trimming shortened V by 5 bases and J by 4 bases, and 14 bases separated the two germline ends.

On this clone: The sample has other DNA sequences that encode this CDR3 too. The V and J genes are TRBV29-1 and TRBJ2-3; 8 nucleotides match TRBD1. Looked up from germline, CDR1 is SQVTM and CDR2 is ANQGSEA. The CDR3 sequence is 13 residues long. Trimming removed 4 bases from V and 0 bases from J; junction bases left unmatched: 0. The CDR3 DNA reads TGCAGCGTTGGACAGGGGAGCACAGATACGCAGTATTTT. This encodes CSVGQGSTDTQYF.

This clone is a singleton in its sample. The chain has TRBV27 and TRBJ1-6; weak D call: TRBD1 (6 bases). Germline values: CDR1 MNHEY, CDR2 SMNVEV (reference sequence). V was trimmed by 6 bases and J by 10 bases, leaving 13 bases between them. The CDR3 covers 13 residues. CDR3 amino acids: CASSADRTSPLHF. CDR3 coding DNA: TGTGCCAGCAGCGCAGACAGGACCTCACCCCTCCACTTT.

The chain recombines TRBV6-1 with TRBJ2-7, with D possibly matching TRBD2 (5 bases). In germline, CDR1 is MNHNS, CDR2 SASEGT. CDR3 length: 15 residues. Trimming left V 3 bases short and J 7 bases short, with 19 bases between. The DNA for the CDR3 is TGTGCCAGCAGTGAGTCGGGCCGATTAGGAGGAGAGCAGTACTTC. This encodes CASSESGRLGGEQYF.

The sample holds a few counts of this clone. The V call is TRBV7-9, the J call TRBJ2-7; D tentatively reads TRBD1 or TRBD2 (5 bases each). Trimming took off 1 base at V and 0 bases at J, with 10 bases between the two ends. This CDR3 comprises 15 residues. CDR1 and CDR2 from the germline V gene are SEHNR and FQNEAQ (reference sequence). CDR3 bases: TGTGCCAGCAGCTTAGGGGACGCCGCCTCCTACGAGCAGTACTTC. Encoded protein: CASSLGDAASYEQYF.

The V call is TRBV5-1, the J call TRBJ2-2; either TRBD1 or TRBD2 may fit D (5 bases each). V was shortened by 0 bases and J by 1 base, with 13 bases between the two germline ends. This CDR3 contains 17 residues. From germline, CDR1 is SGHRS and CDR2 YFSETQ. The CDR3: CASSLVGGSRNTGELFF. For the CDR3, the DNA is TGCGCCAGCAGCTTGGTTGGGGGAAGCCGGAACACCGGGGAGCTGTTTTTT.

This clone was observed a few times. This chain links TRBV4-3 with TRBJ1-5; no clear D. This CDR3 has 13 residues. The V end was cut by 1 base, the J end by 5 bases, with 6 bases between. Germline CDR1 is LGHNA and CDR2 is YSLEER. CDR3 DNA sequence: TGCGCCAGCAGCCAAGGGGAGGATCAGCCCCAGCATTTT. This translates into CASSQGEDQPQHF.

This clone has just one count. The chain joins TRBV25-1 to TRBJ1-5, with 7 bases identical to TRBD1. The CDR3 loop spans 13 amino acids. The germline V gene has CDR1 MGHDK and CDR2 SYGVNS. Trimming at V came to 4 bases and at J to 9 bases, leaving 6 bases not matched to a gene. Here the CDR3 DNA reads TGTGCCAGCAGTGGGCTCAGGGGGTGGCCCCAGCATTTT. Translated, it gives CASSGLRGWPQHF. Looking up the rest from reference TRBV25-1 and TRBJ1-5 gives the full variable domain: EADIYQTPRYLVIGTGKKITLECSQTMGHDKMYWYQQDPGMELHLIHYSYGVNSTEKGDLSSESTVSRIRTEHFPLTLESARPSHTSQYLCASSGLRGWPQHFGDGTRLSIL.

The chain links TRBV2 to TRBJ2-1; 10 bases are shared with TRBD2. Trimming cost V 4 bases and J 8 bases; bases outside gene matches: 8. The CDR3 contains 15 residues. Looked up from germline, CDR1 is SNHLY and CDR2 is FYNNEI. The CDR3 loop reads CASSGTAGGPDEQFF. In DNA, the CDR3 is TGTGCCAGCAGTGGAACAGCGGGGGGGCCCGATGAGCAGTTCTTC. Filled out from reference TRBV2 and TRBJ2-1, the complete variable domain reads EPEVTQTPSHQVTQMGQEVILRCVPISNHLYFYWYRQILGQKVEFLVSFYNNEISEKSEIFDDQFSVERPDGSNFTLKIRSTKLEDSAMYFCASSGTAGGPDEQFFGPGTRLTVL.

This clone was observed at least ten times. V is TRBV9 and J is TRBJ2-1; D perhaps matches TRBD1 (5 bases). Germline V gene data show CDR1 as SGDLS and CDR2 as YYNGEE. Trimming shortened V by 0 bases and J by 0 bases, and 16 bases separated the two germline ends. This CDR3 comprises 18 residues. The DNA for the CDR3 is TGTGCCAGCAGCGTAGAGCTGACAGTTTATACCTCCTACAATGAGCAGTTCTTC. Its translation is CASSVELTVYTSYNEQFF. Supplemented by reference TRBV9 and TRBJ2-1, the full variable domain reads DSGVTQTPKHLITATGQRVTLRCSPRSGDLSVYWYQQSLDQGLQFLIQYYNGEERAKGNILERFSAQQFPDLHSELNLSSLELGDSALYFCASSVELTVYTSYNEQFFGPGTRLTVL.

This clone was counted only a few times. The V gene is TRBV29-1, the J gene TRBJ1-1; 12 nucleotides align to TRBD1. CDR3 size: 14 residues. Germline CDR1 SQVTM, CDR2 ANQGSEA. V shed 3 bases, J shed 5 bases, and the junction held 4 bases outside the gene matches. The CDR3 coding sequence is TGCAGCGTTGACGGGACAGGGGGCGGGACTGAAGCTTTCTTT. Amino acids: CSVDGTGGGTEAFF. Full variable domain (outside the CDR3, taken from reference TRBV29-1 and TRBJ1-1): SAVISQKPSRDICQRGTSLTIQCQVDSQVTMMFWYRQQPGQSLTLIATANQGSEATYESGFVIDKFPISRPNLTFSTLTVSNMSPEDSSIYLCSVDGTGGGTEAFFGQGTRLTVV.

This clone has only a few counts. The chain joins TRBV5-6 to TRBJ1-4; a weak D match, TRBD1 (5 bases). Trimming removed 6 bases from V and 5 bases from J, with 14 bases in between. There are 14 residues in the CDR3. Germline CDR1 is SGHDT and CDR2 is YYEEEE. DNA for the CDR3: TGTGCCAGCACGGGGCACGGCGCCAATGAAAAACTGTTTTTT. This encodes CASTGHGANEKLFF.

The rearrangement joins TRBV14 to TRBJ1-3; unclear D gene. Trimming cost V 1 base and J 5 bases, with 12 bases left between them. The CDR3 totals 15 residues. Germline lookup yields CDR1 SGHDN and CDR2 FVKESK. The CDR3 DNA follows: TGTGCCAGCAGCCAAGGGCAGGATTTCCGAAACACCATATATTTT. It is translated as CASSQGQDFRNTIYF. The full variable domain, its missing parts supplied by reference TRBV14 and TRBJ1-3, is EAGVTQFPSHSVIEKGQTVTLRCDPISGHDNLYWYRRVMGKEIKFLLHFVKESKQDESGMPNNRFLAERTGGTYSTLKVQPAELEDSGVYFCASSQGQDFRNTIYFGEGSWLTVV.

The chain uses TRBV30 and TRBJ2-1; 10 nucleotides line up with TRBD1. J gave up 7 bases and V 4 bases, and 4 bases lay outside the gene matches. The CDR3 contains 13 residues. Germline assignment: CDR1 GTSNPN and CDR2 SVGIG (reference sequence). CDR3 residues: CAWKGQGNNEQFF. CDR3 sequence (DNA): TGTGCCTGGAAGGGACAGGGGAATAATGAGCAGTTCTTC.

This clone was counted at least ten times. The rearrangement uses TRBV30 and TRBJ2-5; TRBD2 matches at 13 bases. This CDR3 contains 17 residues. Germline loops: CDR1 GTSNPN, CDR2 SVGIG (reference sequence). V was clipped by 5 bases and J by 5 bases; unmatched bases: 14. For the CDR3, the DNA is TGTGCCTGGCATAGGGGACTAGCGGGGAATATTGGGGAGACCCAGTACTTC. Residues: CAWHRGLAGNIGETQYF.

This chain connects TRBV27 to TRBJ2-3; D gene uncertain. Germline V gene data show CDR1 as MNHEY and CDR2 as SMNVEV (reference sequence). Trimming removed 2 bases from V and 1 base from J, with 13 bases in between. This CDR3 is 16 amino acids long. The CDR3 DNA reads as TGTGCCAGCAGTTTAGGTCCTACCGGGCGCACAGATACGCAGTATTTT. Residues: CASSLGPTGRTDTQYF.

This clone occurred a few times. The V gene is TRBV7-2, the J gene TRBJ1-2, with TRBD1 matching over 7 bases. The germline gives CDR1 SGHTA, CDR2 FQGNSA. The V gene end was trimmed by 5 bases and the J gene end by 8 bases; junction bases not matched to a gene: 5. This CDR3 is built from 12 residues. Written as DNA, the CDR3 is TGTGCCAGCAGCCGGTACAGGGGAGGCTACACCTTC. It yields the protein CASSRYRGGYTF.

CDR3 sequence (DNA): TGCGCCAGCAGCCGGGGACAACTCGCGAACACCGGGGAGCTGTTTTTT. Translating gives CASSRGQLANTGELFF. J is TRBJ2-2 and V is TRBV4-3, with a possible D match to TRBD1 (6 bases). The CDR3 totals 16 residues. CDR1 is LGHNA and CDR2 is YSLEER in the germline V gene. V lost 4 bases and J lost 0, with 12 bases in between.

The genes are TRBV2 and TRBJ2-7; no clear D. V was cut by 7 bases and J by 6 bases, with 13 bases left in between. Germline V CDR1 and CDR2: SNHLY, FYNNEI. The CDR3 covers 12 residues. CDR3 coding DNA: TGTGCCAGCAATAGCCGGCTCAGCGAGCAGTACTTC. Translated, it gives CASNSRLSEQYF. The variable domain in full, with the rest retrieved from reference TRBV2 and TRBJ2-7, is EPEVTQTPSHQVTQMGQEVILRCVPISNHLYFYWYRQILGQKVEFLVSFYNNEISEKSEIFDDQFSVERPDGSNFTLKIRSTKLEDSAMYFCASNSRLSEQYFGPGTRLTVT.

This clone was counted only a few times. The chain joins TRBV2 to TRBJ1-4; the D gene is possibly TRBD1 (6 bases). Trimming stripped 4 bases from V and 4 bases from J, with 13 bases between. CDR1 and CDR2 (germline): SNHLY, FYNNEI. CDR3 length equals 15 residues. Here the CDR3 DNA reads TGTGCCAGCAGTGTAGTGGACAGAAGTAATGAAAAACTGTTTTTT. Translated: CASSVVDRSNEKLFF.

The chain recombines TRBV30 with TRBJ1-2; D gene uncertain. Germline V CDR1 and CDR2: GTSNPN, SVGIG (reference sequence). V was cut by 5 bases and J by 9 bases, with 16 bases left in between. The CDR3 extends over 12 amino acids. The CDR3 nucleotides read TGTGCCTGGGAACAATCCCCAAGGCGCTACACCTTC. This encodes CAWEQSPRRYTF.

This chain connects TRBV5-1 to TRBJ2-6; D possibly corresponds to TRBD1 (5 bases). The CDR3 consists of 16 residues. Deletions cut 0 bases from V and 4 bases from J, with 11 bases between. CDR1 SGHRS and CDR2 YFSETQ come from the germline V gene. Here the CDR3 DNA reads TGCGCCAGCAGCTTGGTAGGGGCGACCGGGGCCAACGTCCTGACTTTC. It yields the protein CASSLVGATGANVLTF. Together with reference TRBV5-1 and TRBJ2-6, the CDR3 gives the full variable domain: KAGVTQTPRYLIKTRGQQVTLSCSPISGHRSVSWYQQTPGQGLQFLFEYFSETQRNKGNFPGRFSGRQFSNSRSEMNVSTLELGDSALYLCASSLVGATGANVLTFGAGSRLTVL.

This clone was recorded a few times. The chain couples TRBV14 to TRBJ2-3; perhaps D is TRBD1 or TRBD2 (5 bases each). Germline V gives CDR1 SGHDN, CDR2 FVKESK. There are 17 residues in the CDR3. Trimming shortened V by 1 base and J by 0 bases, and 14 bases separated the two germline ends. CDR3 bases: TGTGCCAGCAGCCAAGTGGTAGAGGGGCTTAGCACAGATACGCAGTATTTT. Translated, it gives CASSQVVEGLSTDTQYF.

V usage is TRBV29-1 and J usage is TRBJ1-1, with D possibly being TRBD1 (5 bases). Germline values: CDR1 SQVTM, CDR2 ANQGSEA. V lost 8 bases, J lost 4 bases, and 23 bases lay in between. The length of the CDR3 is 15 residues. CDR3 nucleotide sequence: TGCAGCATCCAACGGGGGTCTACCGCGGGCACTGAAGCTTTCTTT. Translating it yields CSIQRGSTAGTEAFF.

The CDR3 coding sequence is TGTGCCAGCAGCTCAGGACAGTGGAATCAGCCCCAGCATTTT. Its protein is CASSSGQWNQPQHF. The chain employs TRBV9 and TRBJ1-5; weak D call: TRBD1 (6 bases). This CDR3 is 14 amino acids long. V was pared by 4 bases and J by 4 bases, with 12 bases between. CDR1 and CDR2 from the germline V gene are SGDLS and YYNGEE.

J is TRBJ2-7 and V is TRBV11-2; tentative D call: TRBD2 (5 bases). This CDR3 is built from 16 residues. Germline V gene sequence: CDR1 SGHAT, CDR2 FQNNGV. The V gene lost 1 base and the J gene lost 6 bases, with 19 bases spanning the gap. The CDR3 sequence: CASSLGGIAGRGEQYF. CDR3 DNA: TGTGCCAGCAGCTTAGGGGGAATTGCGGGCCGGGGCGAGCAGTACTTC.